Listed below are T cell receptor beta chains from one sample, sequenced in a study of vaccination and CD4 T cells after COVID-19. Each CDR3 protein gets one entry after TCRdb re-called the PCR reads with MiXCR. The table lists around 27,000 distinct CDR3 sequences, roughly 27% of them singletons. For these receptors, no antigen is known. Sequenced material: CD4+ T cells from blood, cultured in vitro, taken about 7 months after SARS-CoV-2 vaccination. These receptors all stem from a human donor who had recovered from COVID-19. Each CDR3 is given with its conserved first and last residue. D genes are given only for firm matches. Rows give clone size only sometimes, using once, few, many, or a class for an expanded clone.

- | TRBJ1-1 | TRBV9 | once | TGTGCCAGCAGCGAAGGGCCCAACACTGAAGCTTTCTTT | CASSEGPNTEAFF
TRBD1 | TRBJ1-5 | TRBV28 | - | TGTGCCAGCAGCCCCGACAGGGGTGTAAGTCAGCCCCAGCATTTT | CASSPDRGVSQPQHF
- | TRBJ1-6 | TRBV19 | - | TGTGCCAGTAGTATGGGTGATTCACCCCTCCACTTT | CASSMGDSPLHF
TRBD1 | TRBJ1-2 | TRBV5-4 | few | TGTGCCAGCAGCTTGGAGGGACAGGGATCTGGCTACACCTTC | CASSLEGQGSGYTF
- | TRBJ2-5 | TRBV20-1 | many | TGCAGTGCTAGAGGGTCCGGGGGCCGGCAGGAGACCCAGTACTTC | CSARGSGGRQETQYF
- | TRBJ2-1 | TRBV6-1 | - | TGTGCCAGCAGTCATCGACTTGGAACCTACAATGAGCAGTTCTTC | CASSHRLGTYNEQFF
- | TRBJ1-5 | TRBV20-1 | - | TGCAGTGCGAAGGCAGGCAATCAGCCCCAGCATTTT | CSAKAGNQPQHF
- | TRBJ1-1 | TRBV7-9 | few | TGTGCCAGCAGCTCCGGGACCTTGACGGACGAAGCTTTCTTT | CASSSGTLTDEAFF
TRBD1 | TRBJ2-6 | TRBV2 | - | TGTGCCAGCAGTGCAACGGGACAGGGGGCTGGGGCCAACGTCCTGACTTTC | CASSATGQGAGANVLTF
TRBD1 | TRBJ2-7 | TRBV7-3 | - | TGTGCCAGCAGCGCGGACAGGGGGGTGCAGTACTTC | CASSADRGVQYF
- | TRBJ2-3 | TRBV11-3 | - | TGTGCCAGCAGCTTAATCCCCACACCGTGGACGAGGGGAGATACGCAGTATTTT | CASSLIPTPWTRGDTQYF
- | TRBJ2-7 | TRBV6-2/TRBV6-3 | - | TGTGCCAGCAGCAAAGCGACAACGACTAGGGGCTCAATCTACGAGCAGTACTTC | CASSKATTTRGSIYEQYF
- | TRBJ2-5 | TRBV28 | - | TGTGCCAGCAGTTCCTCGGTAGGGGGGACGGAGACCCAGTACTTC | CASSSSVGGTETQYF
- | TRBJ1-1 | TRBV20-1 | - | TGCAGTGCTAGTGGGGGGATTAACACTGAAGCTTTCTTT | CSASGGINTEAFF
TRBD1 | TRBJ1-2 | TRBV7-2 | - | TGTGCCAGCAGCACCGGGACAGGGGGGGGAGCTAACTATGGCTACACCTTC | CASSTGTGGGANYGYTF
- | TRBJ1-2 | TRBV10-3 | few | TGTGCCATCAGTGAAGGAATGGGGCTCTATGGCTACACCTTC | CAISEGMGLYGYTF
- | TRBJ2-6 | TRBV5-4 | once | TGTGCCAGCAGCTTGGAGACGGGCTCTGGGGCCAACGTCCTGACTTTC | CASSLETGSGANVLTF
- | TRBJ2-1 | TRBV6-1 | few | TGTGCCAGCAGCAGGGATTGGAGCTCCTACAATGAGCAGTTCTTC | CASSRDWSSYNEQFF
- | TRBJ2-5 | TRBV6-5 | - | TGTGCCAGCAGTTACGCCTATGGGGAGACCCAGTACTTC | CASSYAYGETQYF
- | TRBJ2-3 | TRBV6-2/TRBV6-3 | few | TGTGCCAGCAGGAGTCTCGGAGGCACAGATACGCAGTATTTT | CASRSLGGTDTQYF
- | TRBJ2-5 | TRBV5-4 | - | TGTGCCAGCAGCTTATCCAGATCCCAAGAGACCCAGTACTTC | CASSLSRSQETQYF
- | TRBJ2-1 | TRBV20-1 | - | TGCAGTGCTAGAGATTGGTCCGTGGATCATCCTGAGCAGTTCTTC | CSARDWSVDHPEQFF